This T cell receptor beta chain was identified in a study of cytomegalovirus exposure and HLA in healthy donors. About the study: The approximately 120 validation repertoires, a later analysis reported, used the same platform as the approximately 730 repertoires from the first cohort. General observations from the study: The study labeled about 160 TCR beta chains cytomegalovirus-associated. In vitro experiments confirmed that a few CMV-associated chains were specific for CMV antigens.

A note on this clone: Antigen unknown.

Germline CDR1 and CDR2: SGDLS and YYNGEE. V shed 4 bases and J 4 bases; nucleotides not matched to a gene: 6. The CDR3 covers 16 residues. Measured with immunoSEQ multiplex PCR; TCRdb has only the in-frame clones, and not every one. The repertoire consists of over 200,000 clones, with around four fifths occurring once and the leading ten covering around 5.6%. The validation cohort, a group of 120 subjects, included the donors and was separate from the roughly 720-subject first cohort. The material sequenced was PBMCs. The chain employs TRBV9 and TRBJ2-5; 14 nucleotides match TRBD2. The clonotype comes from a woman in her late teens or twenties in good health and CMV-seronegative. The DNA for the CDR3 is TGTGCCAGCAGCCCAGGGACTAGCGGGGGCTTAGAGACCCAGTACTTC. Its translation: CASSPGTSGGLETQYF.